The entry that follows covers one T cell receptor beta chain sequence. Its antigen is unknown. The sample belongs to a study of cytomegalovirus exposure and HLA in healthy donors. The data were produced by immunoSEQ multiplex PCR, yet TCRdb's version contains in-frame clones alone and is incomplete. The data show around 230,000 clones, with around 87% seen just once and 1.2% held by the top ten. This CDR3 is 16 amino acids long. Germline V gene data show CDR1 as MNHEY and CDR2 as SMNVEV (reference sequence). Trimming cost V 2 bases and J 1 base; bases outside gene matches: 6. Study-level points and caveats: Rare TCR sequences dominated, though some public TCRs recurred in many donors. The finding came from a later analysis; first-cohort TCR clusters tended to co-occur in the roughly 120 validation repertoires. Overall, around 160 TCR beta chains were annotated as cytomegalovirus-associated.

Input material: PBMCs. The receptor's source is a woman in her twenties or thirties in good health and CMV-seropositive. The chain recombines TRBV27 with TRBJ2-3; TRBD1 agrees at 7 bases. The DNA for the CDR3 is TGTGCCAGCAGTTTACTTCGAGGACAGGGCACAGATACGCAGTATTTT. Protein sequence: CASSLLRGQGTDTQYF.